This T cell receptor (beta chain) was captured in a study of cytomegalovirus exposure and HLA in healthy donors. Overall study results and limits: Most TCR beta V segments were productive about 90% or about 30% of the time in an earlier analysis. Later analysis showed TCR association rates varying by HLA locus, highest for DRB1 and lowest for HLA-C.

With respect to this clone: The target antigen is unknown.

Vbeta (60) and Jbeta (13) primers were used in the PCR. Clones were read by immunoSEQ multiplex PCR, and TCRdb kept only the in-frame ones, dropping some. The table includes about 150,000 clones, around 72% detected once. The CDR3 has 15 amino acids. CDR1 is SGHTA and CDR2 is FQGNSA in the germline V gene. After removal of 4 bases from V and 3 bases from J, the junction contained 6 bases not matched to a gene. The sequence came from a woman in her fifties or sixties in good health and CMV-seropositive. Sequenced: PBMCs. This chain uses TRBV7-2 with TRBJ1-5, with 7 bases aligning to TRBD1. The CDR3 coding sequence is TGTGCCAGCAGCTCACCCGACAGGGCCAATCAGCCCCAGCATTTT. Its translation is CASSSPDRANQPQHF.